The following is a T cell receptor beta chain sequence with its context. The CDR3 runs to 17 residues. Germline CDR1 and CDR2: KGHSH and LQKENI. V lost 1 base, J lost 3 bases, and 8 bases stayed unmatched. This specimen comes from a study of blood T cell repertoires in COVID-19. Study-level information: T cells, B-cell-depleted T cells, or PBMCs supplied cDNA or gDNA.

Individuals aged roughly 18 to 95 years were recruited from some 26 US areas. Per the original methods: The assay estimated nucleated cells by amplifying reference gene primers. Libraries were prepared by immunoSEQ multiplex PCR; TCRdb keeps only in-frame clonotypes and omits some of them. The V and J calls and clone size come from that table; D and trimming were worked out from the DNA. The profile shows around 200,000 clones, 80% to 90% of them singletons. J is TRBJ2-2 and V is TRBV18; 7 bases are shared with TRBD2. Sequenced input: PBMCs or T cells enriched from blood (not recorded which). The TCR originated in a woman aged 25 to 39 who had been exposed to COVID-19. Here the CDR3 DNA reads TGTGCCAGCTCACCACACCCTGGGGGGGGTGACACCGGGGAGCTGTTTTTT. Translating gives CASSPHPGGGDTGELFF. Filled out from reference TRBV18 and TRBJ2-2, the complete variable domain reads NAGVMQNPRHLVRRRGQEARLRCSPMKGHSHVYWYRQLPEEGLKFMVYLQKENIIDESGMPKERFSAEFPKEGPSILRIQQVVRGDSAAYFCASSPHPGGGDTGELFFGEGSRLTVL.